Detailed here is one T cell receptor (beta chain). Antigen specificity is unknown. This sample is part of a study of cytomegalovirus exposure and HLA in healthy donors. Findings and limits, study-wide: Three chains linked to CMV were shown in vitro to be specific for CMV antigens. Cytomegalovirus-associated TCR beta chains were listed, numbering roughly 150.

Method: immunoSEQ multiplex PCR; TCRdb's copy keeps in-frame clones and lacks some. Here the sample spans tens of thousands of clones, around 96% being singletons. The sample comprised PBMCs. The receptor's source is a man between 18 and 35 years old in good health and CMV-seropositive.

As DNA, the CDR3 is TGTGCCATCAGCCTTACTAGCGACCCGAGGGATACGCAGTATTTT. Translating it yields CAISLTSDPRDTQYF. The chain uses TRBV10-3 and TRBJ2-3, with 7 bases fitting TRBD2. V lost 6 bases to trimming and J lost 6 bases; unmatched junction nucleotides: 12. The germline V gene encodes CDR1 ENHRY and CDR2 SYGVKD. This CDR3 is 15 amino acids long.